The rows below give T cell receptor beta chains drawn from one sample of a study of beta chain features in type 1 diabetes. Method: immunoSEQ multiplex PCR; TCRdb's copy keeps in-frame clones and lacks some. The sample holds 150,000 to 180,000 clones, roughly 10% seen once. The source material was central memory CD4+ T cells from blood. Source of these receptors: a young man in good health. The CDR3 runs from the conserved cysteine through the conserved F or W. The order of the fields is CDR3 protein, V gene, J gene.

CDR3: CASSLAASGGIYEQFF
V: TRBV7-2
J: TRBJ2-1

CDR3: CAWSSSWSGADFF
V: TRBV30
J: TRBJ1-1

CDR3: CASSDRGLTNEKLFF
V: TRBV2
J: TRBJ1-4

CDR3: CSVTYGLAGVNEQFF
V: TRBV29-1
J: TRBJ2-1

CDR3: CASSVHSDSNQPQHF
V: TRBV9
J: TRBJ1-5

CDR3: CASSLVRGQWQETQYF
V: TRBV7-2
J: TRBJ2-5

CDR3: CSVAALRYGYTF
V: TRBV29-1
J: TRBJ1-2

CDR3: CASSTELNTEAFF
V: TRBV6-1
J: TRBJ1-1

CDR3: CAIKTSGVRTEAFF
V: TRBV10-3
J: TRBJ1-1

CDR3: CSARPIAEQFF
V: TRBV20-1
J: TRBJ2-1

CDR3: CASSIPPTGRETQYF
V: TRBV7-2
J: TRBJ2-5

CDR3: CASRRSPGANVLTF
V: TRBV7-3
J: TRBJ2-6

CDR3: CATSRESAMNTEAFF
V: TRBV15
J: TRBJ1-1

CDR3: CSVAGGGSVHNEQFF
V: TRBV29-1
J: TRBJ2-1

CDR3: CASRLAQIELYEQYF
V: TRBV12-2
J: TRBJ2-7

CDR3: CASSLRDGEKLFF
V: TRBV7-9
J: TRBJ1-4

CDR3: CASRTLLGRNYGYTF
V: TRBV19
J: TRBJ1-2

CDR3: CASSQSGQGKDEQFF
V: TRBV14
J: TRBJ2-1

CDR3: CASSTTGYGYTF
V: TRBV5-1
J: TRBJ1-2

CDR3: CASSPLTGQAGNTIYF
V: TRBV14
J: TRBJ1-3

CDR3: CASSLDSWTSGYEQYF
V: TRBV9
J: TRBJ2-7

CDR3: CSGGEGTGRNEQYF
V: TRBV29-1
J: TRBJ2-7

CDR3: CSVGETGGYTF
V: TRBV29-1
J: TRBJ1-2

CDR3: CARRRDRGSNEQFF
V: TRBV5-3
J: TRBJ2-1

CDR3: CASSLNGRLNTEAFF
V: TRBV7-3
J: TRBJ1-1

CDR3: CASRGQGSRNTEAFF
V: TRBV5-1
J: TRBJ1-1

CDR3: CASSLGQGPYQETQYF
V: TRBV5-1
J: TRBJ2-5

CDR3: CASSLIFGGRTDTQYF
V: TRBV5-6
J: TRBJ2-3

CDR3: CASSPAVASGNTGELFF
V: TRBV4-2
J: TRBJ2-2